This record looks at one T cell receptor beta chain sequence and its context. Original data processing: Scientists estimated how many nucleated cells there were by amplifying reference gene primers. Data came from immunoSEQ multiplex PCR; TCRdb stores just in-frame clones and leaves some out. V and J calls and clone size are given by that table; D and trimming were obtained from the DNA. This sample has over 65,000 clones, with 80% to 90% found just once. This specimen comes from a study of blood T cell repertoires in COVID-19. Study background: Spain, Italy and the United States supplied samples that represented acute and convalescent COVID-19. Sources were T cells, B-cell-depleted T cells, or PBMCs; the material itself was cDNA or gDNA.

Trimming removed 0 bases from V and 1 base from J, with 7 bases in between. The CDR3 runs 14 residues. Germline V gene sequence: CDR1 SGHDT, CDR2 YYEEEE. This sequence joins TRBV5-6 and TRBJ1-1; D not certain. This TCR derives from a human donor in a cohort sampled during active COVID-19. The source material was peripheral blood. CDR3 nucleotides: TGTGCCAGCAGCTTGGTGGCGGCGAACACTGAAGCTTTCTTT. It codes for CASSLVAANTEAFF. Using reference TRBV5-6 and TRBJ1-1 for the parts outside the CDR3, the full variable domain is DAGVTQSPTHLIKTRGQQVTLRCSPKSGHDTVSWYQQALGQGPQFIFQYYEEEERQRGNFPDRFSGHQFPNYSSELNVNALLLGDSALYLCASSLVAANTEAFFGQGTRLTVV.